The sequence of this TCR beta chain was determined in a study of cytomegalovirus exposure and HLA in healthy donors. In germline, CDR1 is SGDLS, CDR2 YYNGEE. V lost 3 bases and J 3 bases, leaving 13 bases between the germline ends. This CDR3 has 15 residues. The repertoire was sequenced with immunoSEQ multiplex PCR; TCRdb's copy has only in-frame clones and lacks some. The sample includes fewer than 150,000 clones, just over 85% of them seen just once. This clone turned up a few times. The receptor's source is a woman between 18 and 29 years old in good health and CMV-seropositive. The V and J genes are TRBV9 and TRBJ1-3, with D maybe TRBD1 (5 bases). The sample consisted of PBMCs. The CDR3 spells CASSGPRDLGNTIYF. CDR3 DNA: TGTGCCAGCAGCGGACCCAGGGATCTTGGAAACACCATATATTTT.